These 8 T cell receptor beta chains were sequenced from one sample in a study of blood T cell repertoires in COVID-19. Repertoires were generated with immunoSEQ multiplex PCR, while TCRdb's copy carries only in-frame clones and drops some. The table has approximately 150,000 clones, over 75% seen once. Sequenced input: peripheral blood. These receptors were taken from a man in his 60s with active or convalescent COVID-19.

V gene TRBV3-1 (or the pseudogene TRBV3-2) combines with J gene TRBJ1-1, with 8 bases matching TRBD1. Germline CDR1 and CDR2: LGHDT and YNNKEL (reference sequence). There are 12 residues in the CDR3. Losses at the gene ends were 10 bases for V and 6 bases for J; bases not matched to a gene: 7. CDR3 in DNA: TGTGCCACAGGGGGCGCGGGGGCTGAAGCTTTCTTT. Its translation is CATGGAGAEAFF.

The chain carries TRBV5-1 and TRBJ1-1; 7 positions match TRBD1. Per the germline V gene, CDR1 is SGHRS and CDR2 is YFSETQ. V dropped 2 bases and J dropped 0; count of bases not matched to a gene: 7. There are 16 residues in the CDR3. The chain's CDR3 is CASSFQTGSLNTEAFF. For the CDR3, the DNA is TGCGCCAGCAGCTTTCAGACAGGGTCGCTGAACACTGAAGCTTTCTTT.

V gene TRBV4-3 combines with J gene TRBJ2-2; TRBD2 agrees at 11 bases. The CDR3 totals 15 residues. The V gene end was trimmed by 4 bases and the J gene end by 6 bases; junction bases not matched to a gene: 4. Germline V gene lookup returns CDR1 LGHNA and CDR2 YSLEER. The CDR3 is CASSRNSGRAGELFF. The DNA of the CDR3 is TGCGCCAGCAGCCGGAATAGCGGGAGGGCCGGGGAGCTGTTTTTT.

J is TRBJ1-1 and V is TRBV18; no firm D call. Germline V gene lookup returns CDR1 KGHSH and CDR2 LQKENI. Trimming cost V 3 bases and J 0 bases, with 5 bases left between them. CDR3 length: 13 residues. The CDR3 DNA follows: TGTGCCAGCTCACCCGGGATGAACACTGAAGCTTTCTTT. It encodes CASSPGMNTEAFF.

This clone was seen only a few times. This sequence joins TRBV5-1 and TRBJ1-2, with 8 bases fitting TRBD1. This CDR3 contains 14 residues. Unmatched junction bases numbered 4, after V lost 0 bases and J lost 6 bases. Germline V gene lookup returns CDR1 SGHRS and CDR2 YFSETQ. The CDR3 region is CASSLGDRGHGYTF. Here the CDR3 DNA reads TGCGCCAGCAGCTTGGGCGACAGGGGTCATGGCTACACCTTC.

V gene TRBV19 combines with J gene TRBJ2-3; D call uncertain. V was trimmed by 1 base and J by 0 bases, leaving 11 bases between them. Germline V CDR1 and CDR2: LNHDA, SQIVND (reference sequence). The CDR3 consists of 16 residues. In DNA form, the CDR3 reads TGTGCCAGTAGTATAGGACTGGCCGGTAGCACAGATACGCAGTATTTT. As protein: CASSIGLAGSTDTQYF.

This chain links TRBV29-1 with TRBJ2-1; 8 bases match TRBD2. The CDR3 length is 15 residues. V trimming: 0 bases; J trimming: 8 bases; junction bases outside the gene matches: 9. Germline values: CDR1 SQVTM, CDR2 ANQGSEA. Here the CDR3 reads CSVEDPSGSLDEQFF. In DNA, the CDR3 is TGCAGCGTTGAAGATCCCAGCGGGAGTTTGGATGAGCAGTTCTTC.

The J gene is TRBJ2-7, the V gene TRBV6-1; 8 nucleotides agree with TRBD2. The ends lost 1 base at V and 0 bases at J; junction bases unmatched: 5. The CDR3 is made up of 16 amino acids. Germline-derived CDR1 and CDR2 are MNHNS and SASEGT. The CDR3 bases are TGTGCCAGCAGTGAAGGATTTAGCGGGATCTCCTACGAGCAGTACTTC. Translation: CASSEGFSGISYEQYF.